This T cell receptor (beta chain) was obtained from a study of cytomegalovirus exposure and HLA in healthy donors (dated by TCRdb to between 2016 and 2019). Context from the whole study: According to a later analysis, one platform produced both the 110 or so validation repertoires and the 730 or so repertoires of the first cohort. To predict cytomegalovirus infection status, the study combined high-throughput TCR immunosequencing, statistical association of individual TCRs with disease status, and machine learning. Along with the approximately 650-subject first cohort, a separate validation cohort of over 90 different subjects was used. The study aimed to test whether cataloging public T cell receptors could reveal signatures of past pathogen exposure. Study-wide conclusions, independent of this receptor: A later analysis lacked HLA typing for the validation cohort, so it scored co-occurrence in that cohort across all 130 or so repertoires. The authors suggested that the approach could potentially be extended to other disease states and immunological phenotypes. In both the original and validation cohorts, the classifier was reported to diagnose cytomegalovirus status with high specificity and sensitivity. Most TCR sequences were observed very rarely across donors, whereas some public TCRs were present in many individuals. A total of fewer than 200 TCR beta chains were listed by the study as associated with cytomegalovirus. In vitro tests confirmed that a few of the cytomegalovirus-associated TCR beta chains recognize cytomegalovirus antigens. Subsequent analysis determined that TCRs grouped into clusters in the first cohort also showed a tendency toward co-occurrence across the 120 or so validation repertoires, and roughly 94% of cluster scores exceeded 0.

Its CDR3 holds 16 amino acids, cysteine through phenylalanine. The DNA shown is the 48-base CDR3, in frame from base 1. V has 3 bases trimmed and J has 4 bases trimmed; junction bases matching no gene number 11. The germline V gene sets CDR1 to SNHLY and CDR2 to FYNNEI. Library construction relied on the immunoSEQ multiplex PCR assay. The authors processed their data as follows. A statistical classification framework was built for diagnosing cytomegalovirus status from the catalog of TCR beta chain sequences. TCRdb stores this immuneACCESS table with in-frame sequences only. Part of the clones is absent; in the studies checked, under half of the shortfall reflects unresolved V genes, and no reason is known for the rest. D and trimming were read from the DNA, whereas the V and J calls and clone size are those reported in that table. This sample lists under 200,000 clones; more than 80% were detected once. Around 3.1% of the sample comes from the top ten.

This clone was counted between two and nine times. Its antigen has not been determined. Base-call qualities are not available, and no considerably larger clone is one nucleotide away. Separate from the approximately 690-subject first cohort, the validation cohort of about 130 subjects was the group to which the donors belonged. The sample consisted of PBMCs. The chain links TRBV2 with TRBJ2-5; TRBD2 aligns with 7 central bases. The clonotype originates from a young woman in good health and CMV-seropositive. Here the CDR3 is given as CASSERRGSLGETQYF. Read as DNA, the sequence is TGTGCCAGCAGTGAGAGGCGCGGGAGTCTGGGAGAGACCCAGTACTTC.